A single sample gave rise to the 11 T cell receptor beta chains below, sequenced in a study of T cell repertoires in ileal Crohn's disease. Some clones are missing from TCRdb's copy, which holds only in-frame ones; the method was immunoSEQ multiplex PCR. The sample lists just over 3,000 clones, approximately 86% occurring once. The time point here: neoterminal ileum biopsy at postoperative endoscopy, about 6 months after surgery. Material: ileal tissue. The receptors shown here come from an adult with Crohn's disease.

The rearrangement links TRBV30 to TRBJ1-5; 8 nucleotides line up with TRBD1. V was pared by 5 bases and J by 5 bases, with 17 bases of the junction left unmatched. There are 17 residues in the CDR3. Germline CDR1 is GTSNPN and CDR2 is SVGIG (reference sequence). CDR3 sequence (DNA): TGTGCCTGGTCAGGGGGCGCGGGTCCTAAAACCTATCAGCCCCAGCATTTT. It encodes CAWSGGAGPKTYQPQHF.

CDR3 DNA: TGTGCCAGCAGCGTACACGCAGCCACTGAAGCTTTCTTT. As protein: CASSVHAATEAFF. This chain joins TRBV9 and TRBJ1-1, with no clear D. The germline V gene encodes CDR1 SGDLS and CDR2 YYNGEE. This CDR3 has 13 amino acids. V lost 1 base and J lost 4, with 8 bases in between.

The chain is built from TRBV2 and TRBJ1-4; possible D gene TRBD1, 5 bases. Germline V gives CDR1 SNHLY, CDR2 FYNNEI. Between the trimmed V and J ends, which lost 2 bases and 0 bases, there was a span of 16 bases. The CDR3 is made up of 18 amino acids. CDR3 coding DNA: TGTGCCAGCAGTGAACCCCATCAGGGAGAGGCAACTAATGAAAAACTGTTTTTT. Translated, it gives CASSEPHQGEATNEKLFF.

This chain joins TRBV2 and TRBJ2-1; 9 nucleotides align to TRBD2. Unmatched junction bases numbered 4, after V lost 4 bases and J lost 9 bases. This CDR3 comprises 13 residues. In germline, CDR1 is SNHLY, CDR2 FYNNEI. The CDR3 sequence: CASSGASGIEQFF. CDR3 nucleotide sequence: TGTGCCAGCAGTGGGGCTAGCGGGATTGAGCAGTTCTTC.

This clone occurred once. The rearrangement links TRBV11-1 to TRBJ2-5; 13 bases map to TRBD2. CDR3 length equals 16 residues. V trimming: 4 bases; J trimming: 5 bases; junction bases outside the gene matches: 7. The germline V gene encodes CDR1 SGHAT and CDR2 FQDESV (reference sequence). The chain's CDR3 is CASSSWTSGGMETQYF. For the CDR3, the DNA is TGTGCCAGCAGCTCCTGGACTAGCGGGGGAATGGAGACCCAGTACTTC.

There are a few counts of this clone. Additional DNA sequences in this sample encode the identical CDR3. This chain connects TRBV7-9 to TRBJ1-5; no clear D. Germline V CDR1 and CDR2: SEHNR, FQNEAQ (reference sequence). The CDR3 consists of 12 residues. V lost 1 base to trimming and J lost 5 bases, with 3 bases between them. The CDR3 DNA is TGTGCCAGCAGCTTAGGTGATCAGCCCCAGCATTTT. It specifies CASSLGDQPQHF.

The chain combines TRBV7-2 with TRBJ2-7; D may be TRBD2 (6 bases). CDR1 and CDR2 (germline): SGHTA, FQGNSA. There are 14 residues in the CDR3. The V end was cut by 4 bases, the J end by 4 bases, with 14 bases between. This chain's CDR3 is CASSYSGGGYEQYF. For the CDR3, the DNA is TGTGCCAGCAGCTACTCGGGTGGGGGGTACGAGCAGTACTTC.

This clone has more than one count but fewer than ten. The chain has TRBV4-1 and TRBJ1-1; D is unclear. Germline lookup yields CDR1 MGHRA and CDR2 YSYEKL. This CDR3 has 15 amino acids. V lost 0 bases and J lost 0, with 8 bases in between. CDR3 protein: CASSQEEGMNTEAFF. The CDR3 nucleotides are TGCGCCAGCAGCCAAGAGGAGGGAATGAACACTGAAGCTTTCTTT.

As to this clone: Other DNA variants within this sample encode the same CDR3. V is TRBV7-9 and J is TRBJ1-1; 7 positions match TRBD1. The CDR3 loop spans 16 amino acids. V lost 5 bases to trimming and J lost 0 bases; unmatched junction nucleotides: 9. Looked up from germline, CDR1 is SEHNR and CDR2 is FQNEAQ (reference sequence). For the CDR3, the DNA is TGTGCCAGCAGCCTGGGACAGTTCCCGATGAACACTGAAGCTTTCTTT. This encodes CASSLGQFPMNTEAFF.

The CDR3 DNA reads as TGTGCCAGCAGCTCCCTCGGGACAGGGAGGCTGGAGGGAACTAATGAAAAACTGTTTTTT. This gives the protein CASSSLGTGRLEGTNEKLFF. The chain links TRBV13 to TRBJ1-4; TRBD1 matches 9 bases. Germline-derived CDR1 and CDR2 are PRHDT and FYEKMQ (reference sequence). V dropped 4 bases and J dropped 1; count of bases not matched to a gene: 16. The CDR3 contains 20 residues.

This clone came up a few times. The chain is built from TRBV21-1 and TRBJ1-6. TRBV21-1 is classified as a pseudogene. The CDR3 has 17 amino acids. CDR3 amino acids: CASSKDRRGRYNSPLHF. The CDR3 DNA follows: TGTGCCAGCAGCAAGGACCGCCGAGGGAGATATAATTCACCCCTCCACTTT.